Below are 30 T cell receptor beta chains sequenced from a single sample in a study of cytomegalovirus exposure and HLA in healthy donors. Primers for the PCR totalled 60 Vbeta and 13 Jbeta. Produced via immunoSEQ multiplex PCR; TCRdb's table is partial and in-frame only. The sample has 150,000 to 200,000 clones, around 72% seen once. Sequencing used PBMCs. Receptor source: a woman in her forties in good health and CMV-seropositive.

Regarding this clone: Germline and junction disagree at one end, which may indicate a read error. The chain joins TRBV2 to TRBJ2-4; possible D gene TRBD2, 6 bases. CDR3 length: 15 residues. Germline V CDR1 and CDR2: SNHLY, FYNNEI. The CDR3 protein is CASSEWGDAKNSQYF. CDR3 DNA: TGTGCCAGCAGTGAGTGGGGGGACGCCAAAAACAGTCAGTACTTC.

J is TRBJ1-1 and V is TRBV19, with no clear D. The CDR3 has 14 amino acids. From germline, CDR1 is LNHDA and CDR2 SQIVND (reference sequence). V gave up 1 base and J gave up 1 base, with 7 bases separating them. The chain's CDR3 is CASSIAGKNTEAFF. As DNA, the CDR3 is TGTGCCAGTAGTATAGCCGGGAAGAACACTGAAGCTTTCTTT.

In its sample, this clone was seen once. The chain combines TRBV19 with TRBJ1-1, with D unresolved. Germline V gene data show CDR1 as LNHDA and CDR2 as SQIVND (reference sequence). This CDR3 region has 13 residues. The V end lost 3 bases, the J end lost 1 base, and 6 bases lay between the germline ends. The CDR3 region has the DNA TGTGCCAGTAGTATTCGACAGAACACTGAAGCTTTCTTT. Protein: CASSIRQNTEAFF.

The chain combines TRBV11-1 with TRBJ2-1, with 8 bases lining up with TRBD2. With 7 bases clipped from V and 3 bases from J, the junction kept 11 bases outside the gene matches. CDR3 length: 16 residues. Per the germline V gene, CDR1 is SGHAT and CDR2 is FQDESV (reference sequence). CDR3 nucleotides: TGTGCCAGCATCTCCCAGCGGGGGAGATACTACAATGAGCAGTTCTTC. Translating it yields CASISQRGRYYNEQFF.

This rearrangement joins TRBV27 to TRBJ2-2, with D tentatively TRBD1 (6 bases). Trimming took 0 bases from V and 5 from J, leaving 10 bases between them. The CDR3 is 15 amino acids. The germline V gene has CDR1 MNHEY and CDR2 SMNVEV (reference sequence). The CDR3 region is CASSLSPGVTGELFF. In DNA, the CDR3 is TGTGCCAGCAGTTTATCACCAGGGGTTACCGGGGAGCTGTTTTTT.

This clone was detected only once. The J gene is TRBJ2-5, the V gene TRBV5-1, with 9 bases that match TRBD2. CDR3 length: 14 residues. V was pared by 7 bases and J by 3 bases, with 7 bases of the junction left unmatched. Looked up from germline, CDR1 is SGHRS and CDR2 is YFSETQ. The CDR3 bases are TGCGCCAGCGGAAGGGCGGGAGGGAAAGAGACCCAGTACTTC. It codes for CASGRAGGKETQYF.

About this clone: One end of the junction varies from germline; a read error may be responsible. This sequence joins TRBV7-7 and TRBJ2-5; D is perhaps TRBD2 (5 bases). The germline gives CDR1 SSHAT, CDR2 FNYEAQ (reference sequence). This CDR3 has 15 residues. This chain's CDR3 is CASSFREGPGETQYF. The CDR3 coding sequence is TGTGCTAGCAGCTTTAGAGAGGGCCCGGGAGAGACCCAGTACTTC. Supplemented by reference TRBV7-7 and TRBJ2-5, the full variable domain reads GAGVSQSPRYKVTKRGQDVTLRCDPISSHATLYWYQQALGQGPEFLTYFNYEAQPDKSGLPSDRFSAERPEGSISTLTIQRTEQRDSAMYRCASSFREGPGETQYFGPGTRLLVL.

The V gene is TRBV2, the J gene TRBJ2-7; 8 nucleotides match TRBD1. Germline CDR1 SNHLY, CDR2 FYNNEI. The CDR3 sequence is 14 residues long. Trimming at V came to 6 bases and at J to 7 bases, leaving 11 bases not matched to a gene. The CDR3 loop is CASRERTGRLEQYF. CDR3 bases: TGTGCCAGCAGGGAGCGGACAGGGAGGCTGGAGCAGTACTTC.

This chain uses TRBV28 with TRBJ1-2; D remains ambiguous. This CDR3 is 13 amino acids long. V was cut by 3 bases and J by 8 bases, with 13 bases left in between. CDR1 MDHEN and CDR2 SYDVKM come from the germline V gene. In DNA, the CDR3 is TGTGCCAGCAGTTTTGAGGGCCCTGCGGGCTACACCTTC. Translating it yields CASSFEGPAGYTF.

The V gene is TRBV18, the J gene TRBJ1-1; D is uncertain. Trimming removed 4 bases at V and 1 base at J, with 7 bases between. The CDR3 spans 13 residues. Germline CDR1 and CDR2: KGHSH and LQKENI. CDR3 nucleotides: TGTGCCAGCTCACTTACAACGAACACTGAAGCTTTCTTT. It specifies CASSLTTNTEAFF.

The chain joins TRBV5-8 to TRBJ2-7; D is possibly TRBD1 (6 bases). CDR1 and CDR2 (germline): SGHTS, YDEGEE. The length of the CDR3 is 13 residues. The V end lost 4 bases, the J end lost 3 bases, and 11 bases lay between the germline ends. The CDR3: CASSLGQIYEQYF. The CDR3 DNA is TGTGCCAGCAGCCTCGGACAGATCTACGAGCAGTACTTC.

The chain employs TRBV5-5 and TRBJ1-1; D call uncertain. Germline CDR1 and CDR2: SGHKS and YYEKEE (reference sequence). The CDR3 spans 15 residues. V was trimmed by 4 bases and J by 4 bases, leaving 17 bases between them. The CDR3 sequence: CASSLSPGSSTEAFF. CDR3 DNA: TGTGCCAGCAGCCTATCCCCCGGGAGTAGCACTGAAGCTTTCTTT.

V and J are TRBV5-6 and TRBJ2-1, with 8 bases identical to TRBD1. After removal of 2 bases from V and 2 bases from J, the junction contained 3 bases not matched to a gene. This CDR3 has 15 amino acids. Per the germline V gene, CDR1 is SGHDT and CDR2 is YYEEEE. The CDR3 DNA is TGTGCCAGCAGCTTCACAGGGGGTACCTACAATGAGCAGTTCTTC. Encoded protein: CASSFTGGTYNEQFF.

The J gene is TRBJ1-5, the V gene TRBV5-4; D unclear. Deletions cut 1 base from V and 2 bases from J, with 4 bases between. The CDR3 covers 13 residues. Germline values: CDR1 SGHNT, CDR2 YYREEE (reference sequence). CDR3 nucleotide sequence: TGTGCCAGCAGCTTGAGCGGCAATCAGCCCCAGCATTTT. Amino acids: CASSLSGNQPQHF.

J is TRBJ2-5 and V is TRBV4-1; 7 bases are a match to TRBD2. The trim removed 2 bases at V and 1 base at J, leaving 4 bases unmatched. Germline assignment: CDR1 MGHRA and CDR2 YSYEKL. The CDR3 sequence is 15 residues long. CDR3 DNA sequence: TGCGCCAGCAGCCAATTGTCGGGGGGCCAAGAGACCCAGTACTTC. Residues: CASSQLSGGQETQYF.

This chain uses TRBV10-3 with TRBJ1-4, with D perhaps TRBD1 (6 bases). There are 12 residues in the CDR3. V shed 6 bases and J shed 5 bases, with 7 bases lying between them. Germline V CDR1 and CDR2: ENHRY, SYGVKD. CDR3 coding DNA: TGTGCCATCAGGGACAGCAATGAAAAACTGTTTTTT. Encoded protein: CAIRDSNEKLFF.

The chain recombines TRBV7-2 with TRBJ2-3, with 7 bases identical to TRBD1. In germline, CDR1 is SGHTA, CDR2 FQGNSA. Trimming at V came to 2 bases and at J to 1 base, leaving 6 bases not matched to a gene. The CDR3 totals 16 residues. The CDR3 coding sequence is TGTGCCAGCAGCTTAACCACAGGGGCGGGCACAGATACGCAGTATTTT. Its translation is CASSLTTGAGTDTQYF. The full variable domain, completed using reference TRBV7-2 and TRBJ2-3, is GAGVSQSPSNKVTEKGKDVELRCDPISGHTALYWYRQSLGQGLEFLIYFQGNSAPDKSGLPSDRFSAERTGGSVSTLTIQRTQQEDSAVYLCASSLTTGAGTDTQYFGPGTRLTVL.

In its sample, this clone ranks as medium-sized. Written as DNA, the CDR3 is TGTGCCAGCAGCTTGGGGGGAGAAAACATTCAGTACTTC. As protein: CASSLGGENIQYF. The chain carries TRBV5-4 and TRBJ2-4; D possibly corresponds to TRBD2 (5 bases). The CDR3 covers 13 residues. Germline lookup yields CDR1 SGHNT and CDR2 YYREEE (reference sequence). The V end lost 0 bases, the J end lost 5 bases, and 6 bases lay between the germline ends. The complete variable domain, with remaining parts taken from reference TRBV5-4 and TRBJ2-4, reads ETGVTQSPTHLIKTRGQQVTLRCSSQSGHNTVSWYQQALGQGPQFIFQYYREEENGRGNFPPRFSGLQFPNYSSELNVNALELDDSALYLCASSLGGENIQYFGAGTRLSVL.

CDR3 sequence reads: CASSSRGNTQYF. Here the CDR3 DNA reads TGTGCCAGCAGTTCACGAGGAAATACGCAGTATTTT. The rearrangement joins TRBV6-5 to TRBJ2-3; D is uncertain. The V gene lost 4 bases and the J gene lost 7 bases, with 9 bases spanning the gap. CDR3 length: 12 amino acids. Germline CDR1 MNHEY, CDR2 SVGAGI.

In its sample, this clone was seen once. V gene TRBV19 combines with J gene TRBJ2-1; TRBD1 might be the D (7 bases). V was shortened by 3 bases and J by 6 bases, with 18 bases between the two germline ends. Looked up from germline, CDR1 is LNHDA and CDR2 is SQIVND (reference sequence). CDR3 length: 16 amino acids. CDR3 loop: CASSIPLAGGFNEQFF. Here the CDR3 DNA reads TGTGCCAGTAGTATCCCTCTGGCAGGGGGGTTCAATGAGCAGTTCTTC.

The V call is TRBV15, the J call TRBJ1-1; tentatively, D is TRBD1 (6 bases). CDR1 and CDR2 from the germline V gene are LNHNV and YYDKDF (reference sequence). The CDR3 is 16 residues long. V shed 5 bases and J shed 3 bases, with 19 bases lying between them. The CDR3 is CATSPSGAGADTEAFF. In nucleotides, the CDR3 is TGTGCCACCAGCCCCTCCGGGGCGGGGGCGGACACTGAAGCTTTCTTT.

V gene TRBV5-4 combines with J gene TRBJ1-1, with 7 bases aligning to TRBD1. Germline V gene lookup returns CDR1 SGHNT and CDR2 YYREEE (reference sequence). V gave up 4 bases and J gave up 1 base; unmatched junction bases: 10. CDR3 length: 16 residues. CDR3 sequence (DNA): TGTGCCAGCAGCCCGCCGACAGGGCGGACGAACACTGAAGCTTTCTTT. It translates to CASSPPTGRTNTEAFF.

This rearrangement joins TRBV2 to TRBJ1-6; the match to TRBD1 covers 8 bases. V shed 6 bases, J shed 5 bases, and the junction held 6 bases outside the gene matches. Germline V gene sequence: CDR1 SNHLY, CDR2 FYNNEI. The CDR3 loop spans 15 amino acids. The CDR3 region is CASRPKTGDNSPLHF. The CDR3 bases are TGTGCCAGCAGACCTAAGACAGGGGATAATTCACCCCTCCACTTT.

The chain joins TRBV19 to TRBJ2-7, with D possibly being TRBD1 (6 bases). V was shortened by 3 bases and J by 3 bases, with 15 bases between the two germline ends. The V gene's germline CDR1 is LNHDA and CDR2 SQIVND (reference sequence). The CDR3 contains 15 residues. CDR3 DNA sequence: TGTGCCAGTAGTATCAGGGGAGCACAGTACTACGAGCAGTACTTC. It encodes CASSIRGAQYYEQYF.

The chain carries TRBV7-3 and TRBJ1-1; TRBD1 matches 7 bases. The CDR3 is 13 residues long. Germline trimming cut 5 bases from V and 5 bases from J; bases unmatched to any gene: 5. Germline V gene lookup returns CDR1 SGHTA and CDR2 FQGTGA. CDR3 DNA sequence: TGTGCCAGCAGCATGACAGGGTTGACTGAAGCTTTCTTT. Amino acid sequence: CASSMTGLTEAFF.

The J gene is TRBJ1-3, the V gene TRBV30; 7 bases fit TRBD1. Germline lookup yields CDR1 GTSNPN and CDR2 SVGIG (reference sequence). The CDR3 length is 14 residues. J gave up 3 bases and V 8 bases, and 10 bases lay outside the gene matches. CDR3 in DNA: TGTGCCGGGGGGAAGGGGGCCTTTGGAAACACCATATATTTT. Residues: CAGGKGAFGNTIYF.

The chain has TRBV5-1 and TRBJ2-1; TRBD2 matches at 12 bases. Per the germline V gene, CDR1 is SGHRS and CDR2 is YFSETQ. The V segment lost 0 bases and the J segment 10 bases; nucleotides outside the gene matches: 11. The CDR3 totals 17 residues. The DNA for the CDR3 is TGCGCCAGCAGCTTGGACTCCGCTAGCGGGGGGGCCGGCGAGCAGTTCTTC. This gives the protein CASSLDSASGGAGEQFF.

This chain links TRBV5-4 with TRBJ1-2, with no clear D. The CDR3 spans 14 residues. CDR1 is SGHNT and CDR2 is YYREEE in the germline V gene (reference sequence). The V end lost 5 bases, the J end lost 6 bases, and 17 bases lay between the germline ends. The CDR3 region has the DNA TGTGCCAGCAGTCCCGGACTGCTCCGGGATGGCTACACCTTC. Translating gives CASSPGLLRDGYTF.

V gene TRBV18 combines with J gene TRBJ1-1, with 9 positions matching TRBD1. Looked up from germline, CDR1 is KGHSH and CDR2 is LQKENI. The CDR3 runs to 14 residues. With 1 base clipped from V and 5 bases from J, the junction kept 2 bases outside the gene matches. This CDR3 reads CASSPRDRETEAFF. Here the CDR3 DNA reads TGTGCCAGCTCACCACGGGACAGGGAGACTGAAGCTTTCTTT.

The J gene is TRBJ2-3, the V gene TRBV2, with a weak D call TRBD2 (7 bases). V gave up 6 bases and J gave up 8 bases, with 24 bases separating them. CDR1 is SNHLY and CDR2 is FYNNEI in the germline V gene. This CDR3 region has 16 residues. The CDR3 spells CASRAGQGKDSATQYF. CDR3 bases: TGTGCCAGCAGAGCGGGGCAGGGGAAGGATTCAGCTACGCAGTATTTT.